One and the same sample provided the 13 T cell receptor beta chains below, sequenced in a study of cytomegalovirus exposure and HLA in healthy donors. A multiplex PCR was run with 60 Vbeta primers and 13 Jbeta primers. The repertoire was sequenced with immunoSEQ multiplex PCR; TCRdb's copy has only in-frame clones and lacks some. The sample lists tens of thousands of clones, approximately 81% seen once, with about 1.2% in the top ten. The sequenced sample was PBMCs. Receptors were obtained from a girl aged 2 to 10 in good health and CMV-seropositive.

The chain couples TRBV9 to TRBJ2-7; a possible D gene is TRBD1 (5 bases). Germline V CDR1 and CDR2: SGDLS, YYNGEE. This CDR3 comprises 15 residues. Between the trimmed V and J ends, which lost 4 bases and 0 bases, there was a span of 14 bases. In DNA, the CDR3 is TGTGCCAGCAGCAGGTCAGGGCTAAGCTCCTACGAGCAGTACTTC. It is translated as CASSRSGLSSYEQYF.

This chain links TRBV14 with TRBJ1-1; D is undetermined. CDR1 and CDR2 from the germline V gene are SGHDN and FVKESK. The CDR3 contains 15 residues. The V gene lost 2 bases and the J gene lost 2 bases, with 12 bases spanning the gap. In nucleotides, the CDR3 is TGTGCCAGCAGCCAATACATGGCGGGCAACACTGAAGCTTTCTTT. It is translated as CASSQYMAGNTEAFF.

The J gene is TRBJ1-1, the V gene TRBV28, with D tentatively TRBD1 (5 bases). CDR3 length equals 14 residues. Between the trimmed V and J ends, which lost 6 bases and 8 bases, there was a span of 19 bases. In germline, CDR1 is MDHEN, CDR2 SYDVKM. The DNA of the CDR3 is TGTGCCAGCAGCCAGCTAACGACAGCCCTGGAAGCTTTCTTT. It codes for CASSQLTTALEAFF.

The chain uses TRBV18 and TRBJ2-6; a weak D match, TRBD1 (6 bases). Germline V gene sequence: CDR1 KGHSH, CDR2 LQKENI. V was clipped by 6 bases and J by 1 base, with 19 bases between them. The CDR3 sequence is 18 residues long. The CDR3 nucleotides read TGTGCCAGCTCCCATAGAACAGGGAATAGGTCTGGGGCCAACGTCCTGACTTTC. It translates to CASSHRTGNRSGANVLTF.

V usage is TRBV7-3 and J usage is TRBJ2-3; the D is unclear. Trimming left V 2 bases short and J 6 bases short, with 6 bases between. Germline CDR1 reads SGHTA; CDR2 reads FQGTGA. There are 12 residues in the CDR3. The CDR3, as DNA: TGTGCCAGCAGCTTATTTCGTGATACGCAGTATTTT. It codes for CASSLFRDTQYF.

The gene calls are TRBV5-1 and TRBJ1-1, with 9 nucleotides matching TRBD1. Per the germline V gene, CDR1 is SGHRS and CDR2 is YFSETQ. The J segment lost 3 bases and the V segment lost 4 bases, leaving 13 bases of the junction unmatched. This CDR3 contains 17 residues. For the CDR3, the DNA is TGCGCCAGCAGCCTAGGACAGGGGCCCCTCCGCGACACTGAAGCTTTCTTT. Its translation: CASSLGQGPLRDTEAFF.

The V call is TRBV5-1, the J call TRBJ2-7, with D unclear. With 3 bases removed from V and 5 bases from J, the gap between germline ends came to 12 bases. CDR3 length equals 13 residues. Germline assignment: CDR1 SGHRS and CDR2 YFSETQ. The CDR3 sequence is CASSSYLGNEQYF. CDR3 nucleotides: TGCGCCAGCAGCTCCTACCTAGGTAACGAGCAGTACTTC.

This chain connects TRBV29-1 to TRBJ1-2, with 8 bases lining up with TRBD1. CDR1 is SQVTM and CDR2 is ANQGSEA in the germline V gene. The length of the CDR3 is 12 residues. Trimming at V came to 4 bases and at J to 8 bases, leaving 6 bases not matched to a gene. The CDR3 sequence is CSVGTGRRGYTF. The CDR3 region has the DNA TGCAGCGTTGGGACAGGGCGTCGGGGCTACACCTTC.

The rearrangement joins TRBV9 to TRBJ2-7; 9 bases fit TRBD1. V dropped 4 bases and J dropped 3; count of bases not matched to a gene: 8. Germline V CDR1 and CDR2: SGDLS, YYNGEE. CDR3 length: 15 residues. DNA of the CDR3: TGTGCCAGCAGCCTCGATATGGACAGGGGCTACGAGCAGTACTTC. It is translated as CASSLDMDRGYEQYF.

The chain has TRBV4-3 and TRBJ1-4; D gene uncertain. CDR3 length: 15 residues. Deletions cut 0 bases from V and 7 bases from J, with 12 bases between. Germline assignment: CDR1 LGHNA and CDR2 YSLEER. This chain's CDR3 is CASSQDSAPGEKLFF. DNA for the CDR3: TGCGCCAGCAGCCAAGATTCGGCACCGGGTGAAAAACTGTTTTTT.

This sequence joins TRBV27 and TRBJ1-1, with D possibly matching TRBD1 (5 bases). The CDR3 runs to 14 residues. With 3 bases removed from V and 3 bases from J, the gap between germline ends came to 11 bases. Germline CDR1 reads MNHEY; CDR2 reads SMNVEV (reference sequence). CDR3: CASSFKGPHTEAFF. The CDR3 DNA reads as TGTGCCAGCAGTTTTAAGGGGCCCCACACTGAAGCTTTCTTT.

The CDR3 sequence: CASSSQGAGSYNEQFF. DNA of the CDR3: TGTGCCAGCAGCTCACAGGGGGCTGGATCCTACAATGAGCAGTTCTTC. The gene calls are TRBV7-9 and TRBJ2-1; the match to TRBD1 covers 9 bases. Germline V gene lookup returns CDR1 SEHNR and CDR2 FQNEAQ (reference sequence). Trimming at V came to 4 bases and at J to 1 base, leaving 5 bases not matched to a gene. This CDR3 contains 16 residues.

Notes on this clone: Its ends do not fully match the called genes, so a read error is possible. This chain links TRBV7-3 with TRBJ1-1, with 7 nucleotides matching TRBD1. Germline CDR1 and CDR2: SGHTA and FQGTGA. This CDR3 comprises 13 residues. The CDR3 DNA reads as TGTTCCAGCAGCTTAAAACAGGGGTTGGAAGCTTTCTTT. Translating gives CSSSLKQGLEAFF.